The entry that follows covers one TCR beta chain sequence. The sample is drawn from a study of T-cell reconstitution after alpha-beta-depleted transplantation in children. This CDR3 comprises 18 residues. The ends lost 7 bases at V and 9 bases at J; junction bases unmatched: 16. CDR1 and CDR2 from the germline V gene are SGHAT and FQNNGV. The TCRbeta library was prepared with unique molecular identifiers. Each CDR3 protein gets one entry after TCRdb re-called the PCR reads with MiXCR. The sample records some 550,000 distinct CDR3 sequences, approximately 20% being singletons. Specimen: PBMCs from the stem cell graft donor, collected from the stem cell graft. The chain is built from TRBV11-2 and TRBJ2-1; 15 bases are a match to TRBD2. The receptor's source is a human donor who donated a stem cell graft to a child with acute lymphoblastic leukemia. CDR3 coding DNA: TGTGCCAGCAACCTAGGACTAGCGGGAGGGGGGGCAGGGAGTGAGCAGTTCTTC. This sequence encodes CASNLGLAGGGAGSEQFF.